This T cell receptor beta chain was captured by sequencing in a study of blood T cell repertoires in COVID-19 (dated by TCRdb to the early 2020s). About the full investigation: Samples covering the acute and convalescent phases of COVID-19 were provided by collaborators in the United States, Italy and Spain. The material from the prospective study consisted of cDNA or gDNA derived from T cells, B-cell-depleted T cells, or PBMCs. Subjects who had been exposed to COVID-19, were actively infected with it, or had recovered from it provided the deeply sampled blood TCRbeta repertoires that made up the dataset. The repertoires were released in a freely available public database meant as a resource for research on the immune response to SARS-CoV-2. Samples were obtained from the ongoing ImmuneRACE study (first 160 participants) and from approximately 1,200 subjects provided by 6 global collaborators. The sample metadata nearly always contained a de-identified subject ID, COVID-19 status, age in years and sex. Where available, HLA class I and class II types were obtained from metadata supplied by the sample provider rather than from assay-based typing.

The collaborating institutions used their own protocols to collect whole blood in K2EDTA tubes. For TCRbeta analysis, collaborators shipped samples in one of three forms: frozen whole blood, isolated PBMCs, or DNA extracted from either of those sample types. TCRbeta CDR3 regions were amplified from genomic DNA by means of the immunoSEQ Assay, a bias-controlled multiplex PCR. The paper's processing steps were these. The number of nucleated cells in each sample was estimated from the amplification of reference gene primers within the assay. To quantify the absolute abundance of each unique TCRbeta CDR3 rearrangement, sequence reads were collapsed and filtered. For each sample, productive Simpson clonality was calculated as the square root of Simpson's diversity index across productive rearrangements. Not all clones reach the TCRdb copy of this immuneACCESS table, which keeps in-frame sequences only. Checked studies attribute under half of the gap to unresolved V genes and leave the rest unexplained. The V and J calls and clone size are taken from that table; D and trimming were inferred from the DNA. The sample records 240,000 or so clones, 80% to 90% of which are singletons. Jointly, the top ten make up 6.2% of the sample.

In its sample, this clone was seen once. Its antigen specificity is not known. Base quality data are lacking; no much larger clone is found one base away. V has 6 bases trimmed and J has 3 bases trimmed; junction bases matching no gene number 2. The CDR3, cysteine through phenylalanine, is 15 amino acids long. Only CDR3 DNA is held: 45 bases, read in frame from base 1. Based on the germline V gene, the CDR1 and CDR2 sequences are SGHTA and FQGTGA. Broad study findings and their caveats: The amount of clinical and demographic metadata varied by source and participant and was provided uncurated.

The sequence joins TRBV7-3 to TRBJ2-2; 12 central bases correspond to TRBD2. The sequenced sample was peripheral blood. This TCR was recovered from a man in his sixties with acute or convalescent COVID-19. The DNA sequence is as follows: TGTGCCAGCAGAAGACTAGCGGGAGACACCGGGGAGCTGTTTTTT. It encodes CASRRLAGDTGELFF.